The source of this T cell receptor (beta chain) is a study of blood T cell repertoires in COVID-19. Study-level information: Acute-phase and convalescent COVID-19 samples originated in the United States, Italy and Spain. PBMCs, B-cell-depleted T cells, or T cells provided the cDNA or gDNA that made up the material.

Produced via immunoSEQ multiplex PCR; TCRdb's table is partial and in-frame only. The table lists fewer than 350,000 clones, under 90% of them singletons. J gave up 0 bases and V 2 bases, and 10 bases lay outside the gene matches. Germline V gene lookup returns CDR1 MGHRA and CDR2 YSYEKL. The CDR3 is made up of 19 amino acids. The chain employs TRBV4-1 and TRBJ2-1; TRBD2 aligns across 10 bases. The sequenced material came from peripheral blood. The sequence derives from an older woman with active or convalescent COVID-19. In DNA form, the CDR3 reads TGCGCCAGCAGCCAAAAGCGGGGGGGAGCCATGAGCTCCTACAATGAGCAGTTCTTC. It encodes CASSQKRGGAMSSYNEQFF.